A selection of T cell receptor beta chains follows, all from one sample in a study of Tregs in tolerant kidney transplant recipients. TCRdb's table, derived via immunoSEQ multiplex PCR, lists solely in-frame clones and lacks some. The data contain more than 95,000 clones, 92% of them singletons. Source material: CD4+ T cells from blood. The receptors were sampled from a human donor in good health. Both conserved end residues are part of each CDR3. The order of the fields is clone size, D gene, J gene, V gene, CDR3 DNA, CDR3 protein. The D gene is left open where the match is weak. Clone size is given for some rows only: seen once, a few or many times, or a class if the clone is expanded.

size: .; D: .; J: TRBJ2-1; V: TRBV7-3; DNA: TGTGCCAGCAGCTTAAACCCAGGAGACTACAATGAGCAGTTCTTC; CDR3: CASSLNPGDYNEQFF
size: .; D: .; J: TRBJ2-1; V: TRBV11-2; DNA: TGTGCCAGCAGCTTAGAGGGCAGGGGAGGGTATGAGCAGTTCTTC; CDR3: CASSLEGRGGYEQFF
size: .; D: TRBD1; J: TRBJ2-7; V: TRBV5-1; DNA: TGCGCCAGCAGCTTGGGAAGGACAGGGCCCTACGAGCAGTACTTC; CDR3: CASSLGRTGPYEQYF
size: .; D: .; J: TRBJ2-7; V: TRBV13; DNA: TGTGCCAGCAGCCCACCCTCCCCACGTACAGGGCTGCACGAGCAGTACTTC; CDR3: CASSPPSPRTGLHEQYF
size: .; D: .; J: TRBJ1-1; V: TRBV30; DNA: TGTGCCTGGAAGTCTCTTTCTGGGACTGAAGCTTTCTTT; CDR3: CAWKSLSGTEAFF
size: once; D: .; J: TRBJ1-4; V: TRBV5-5; DNA: TGTGCCAGCAGCTTGGTGGAAACATCAACTAATGAAAAACTGTTTTTT; CDR3: CASSLVETSTNEKLFF
size: .; D: .; J: TRBJ2-7; V: TRBV2; DNA: TGTGCCAGCAGGGAGGGGGCTACTCCCTACGAGCAGTACTTC; CDR3: CASREGATPYEQYF
size: .; D: TRBD2; J: TRBJ2-7; V: TRBV5-8; DNA: TGTGCCAGCAAGGGACTAGCGGGGGCCGGGGAGCAGTACTTC; CDR3: CASKGLAGAGEQYF
size: .; D: .; J: TRBJ1-1; V: TRBV19; DNA: TGTGCCAGTAGTATTTTTACAGGGAAAGGGGCGAACACTGAAGCTTTCTTT; CDR3: CASSIFTGKGANTEAFF
size: .; D: TRBD2; J: TRBJ2-7; V: TRBV10-3; DNA: TGTGCCATCAGTGGGGGACTAGCGGGTTCCTACGAGCAGTACTTC; CDR3: CAISGGLAGSYEQYF
size: once; D: .; J: TRBJ1-1; V: TRBV11-3; DNA: TGTGCCAGCAGCTTATTAACGAACACTGAAGCTTTCTTT; CDR3: CASSLLTNTEAFF
size: .; D: .; J: TRBJ1-6; V: TRBV9; DNA: TGTGCCAGCAGCGTAGTGGCCTATAATTCACCCCTCCACTTT; CDR3: CASSVVAYNSPLHF
size: .; D: .; J: TRBJ2-2; V: TRBV11-3; DNA: TGTGCCAGCAGCTTGCAGGGGAACACCGGGGAGCTGTTTTTT; CDR3: CASSLQGNTGELFF
size: .; D: TRBD2; J: TRBJ2-1; V: TRBV5-4; DNA: TGTGCCAGCAGCTTGGTTGCGACTAGCGGGAGTGATGAGCAGTTCTTC; CDR3: CASSLVATSGSDEQFF
size: .; D: .; J: TRBJ1-5; V: TRBV5-8; DNA: TGTGCCAGCAGCTTGCGGGGGGCGGTCAATCAGCCCCAGCATTTT; CDR3: CASSLRGAVNQPQHF